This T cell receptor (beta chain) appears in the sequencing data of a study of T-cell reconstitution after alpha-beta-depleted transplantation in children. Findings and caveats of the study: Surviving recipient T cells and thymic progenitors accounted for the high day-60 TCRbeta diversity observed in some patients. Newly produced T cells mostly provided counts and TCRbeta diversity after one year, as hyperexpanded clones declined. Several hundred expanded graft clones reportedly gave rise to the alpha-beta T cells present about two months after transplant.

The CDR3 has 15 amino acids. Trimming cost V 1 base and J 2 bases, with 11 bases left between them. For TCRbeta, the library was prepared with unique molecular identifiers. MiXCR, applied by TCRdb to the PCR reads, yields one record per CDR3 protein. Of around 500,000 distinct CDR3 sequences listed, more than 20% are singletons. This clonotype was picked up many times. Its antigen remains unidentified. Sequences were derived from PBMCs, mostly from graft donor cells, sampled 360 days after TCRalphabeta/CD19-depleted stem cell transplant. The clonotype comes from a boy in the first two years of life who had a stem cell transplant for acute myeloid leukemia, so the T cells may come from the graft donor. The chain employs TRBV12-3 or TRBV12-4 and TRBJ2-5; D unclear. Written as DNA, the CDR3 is TGTGCCAGCAGTTTAGGGGAAGCGACACAAGAGACCCAGTACTTC. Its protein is CASSLGEATQETQYF.